The source of this T cell receptor beta chain is a study of blood T cell repertoires in COVID-19. About the research overall: Both acute and convalescent COVID-19 samples were obtained from the United States, Italy and Spain.

Looked up from germline, CDR1 is MNHEY and CDR2 is SVGAGI. The V gene lost 0 bases and the J gene lost 4 bases, with 9 bases spanning the gap. This CDR3 is 14 amino acids long. The table came from immunoSEQ multiplex PCR; TCRdb's copy has only in-frame clones and leaves some out. The data contain around 280,000 clones, approximately 83% of them singletons. This clonotype was obtained from a woman younger than 45 who had recovered from COVID-19. The chain recombines TRBV6-5 with TRBJ1-1; a possible D gene is TRBD1 (6 bases). The sample comprised peripheral blood. CDR3 sequence: CASSYSWDITEAFF. The CDR3 region has the DNA TGTGCCAGCAGTTACTCTTGGGACATCACTGAAGCTTTCTTT.